The table lists the clone carrying this T cell receptor beta chain with a few counts. Its antigen is not identified. The data originate from a study of OX40 agonist ivuxolimab in advanced cancers. Whole-study context: Each patient was given ivuxolimab into a vein every 2 weeks, at 0.01 to 10 mg/kg. Findings of the study overall: No antigen was identified for the clonally expanded peripheral T cells.

Germline values: CDR1 GTSNPN, CDR2 SVGIG (reference sequence). The length of the CDR3 is 10 residues. V lost 4 bases, J lost 11 bases, and 11 bases lay in between. Sequenced by immunoSEQ multiplex PCR; TCRdb stores in-frame clones only, minus some. Here the sample spans about 41,000 clones, roughly 80% being singletons. The rearrangement links TRBV30 to TRBJ1-1; D gene ambiguous. The sequenced sample was CD4+ or CD8+ T cells sorted from blood, obtained in a trial of the OX40 agonist ivuxolimab. This receptor was taken from an adult with an advanced solid tumor such as melanoma, head and neck, liver or kidney cancer. CDR3 residues: CAWIGGSAFF. In DNA form, the CDR3 reads TGTGCCTGGATTGGCGGAAGCGCTTTCTTT. The full variable domain, its missing parts supplied by reference TRBV30 and TRBJ1-1, is SQTIHQWPATLVQPVGSPLSLECTVEGTSNPNLYWYRQAAGRGLQLLFYSVGIGQISSEVPQNLSASRPQDRQFILSSKKLLLSDSGFYLCAWIGGSAFFGQGTRLTVV.